This T cell receptor beta chain was recovered during a study of molecular identifiers for immune sequencing clone quantification. Naive CD8 libraries came from roughly 20,000 to 1,000,000 sorted cells with 10%, 30% or 50% RNA. Sorting recovered naive CD8 T cells on a CD8+CD4-CCR7+CD45RA+ profile. Points from the study as a whole: Jurkat TCR RNA spiked in from one cell could reportedly be detected among about 1.1 million naive cells.

A note on this clonotype: The antigen is undetermined.

Trimming took off 1 base at V and 1 base at J, with 14 bases between the two ends. Per germline, CDR1 SGHVS and CDR2 FNYEAQ. The CDR3 totals 16 residues. Previously described methods with listed TCR primers produced the bulk TCR libraries. MiXCR was run by TCRdb on the PCR reads, yielding one entry per CDR3 protein. This table holds 88,000 or so distinct CDR3 sequences, roughly a fifth found once. The receptor was isolated from a human donor in good health. Some libraries in this study had Jurkat cell RNA spiked in. Sequencing used naive CD8+ T cells from blood, with Jurkat cell RNA spiked in. Subset defined: FACS-sorted CD8+CD4-CCR7+CD45RA+ naive T cells. The chain uses TRBV7-6 and TRBJ2-7; D assignment may be TRBD1 or TRBD2 (5 bases each). The CDR3 DNA follows: TGTGCCAGCAGCTTAGAGTTAGGGGAGAGTTCCTACGAGCAGTACTTC. It yields the protein CASSLELGESSYEQYF.